This is a list of T cell receptor beta chains from one sample in a study of T cell clusters in autoimmune cytopenias. TCRdb re-called the multiplex PCR reads; one entry per CDR3 protein, DNA not given. The sample data list a few thousand distinct CDR3 sequences. The specimen was peripheral blood. Receptor source: a human donor with an autoimmune cytopenia or autoimmune hepatitis (not recorded which). Each CDR3 is given with its conserved first and last residue. Only part of the rows carry a size: once, few, many, or a class if the clone is expanded.

J gene	V gene	clone size	CDR3 protein
TRBJ2-2	TRBV7-9	-	CASIAGGRTGELFF
TRBJ2-2	TRBV6-1	medium-sized	CASSERGANTGELFF
TRBJ2-7	TRBV5-6	medium-sized	CASSSQGAYEQYF
TRBJ2-5	TRBV10-3	medium-sized	CAISEPPEAETQYF
TRBJ1-5	TRBV19	-	CASKARTGWNQPQHF
TRBJ1-1	TRBV5-1	-	CASSFGDFRNTEAFF
TRBJ2-7	TRBV5-5	medium-sized	CASSLGPSEPYEQYF
TRBJ2-5	TRBV20-1	medium-sized	CSARVAPSGQETQYF
TRBJ2-6	TRBV19	medium-sized	CASSMLQGVGANVLTF
TRBJ2-7	TRBV4-2	-	CASSQLGLAGGNSYEQYF
TRBJ2-7	TRBV12-3/TRBV12-4	medium-sized	CASRPGTEYEQYF
TRBJ2-5	TRBV5-1	medium-sized	CASSAVAGGPRETQYF
TRBJ1-6	TRBV5-1	medium-sized	CASSVTGGRDSPLHF
TRBJ2-3	TRBV7-6	medium-sized	CASSKGGLNTDTQYF
TRBJ2-7	TRBV5-1	-	CASSALAGTYEQYF
TRBJ1-4	TRBV7-9	medium-sized	CASSSRGSDEKLFF
TRBJ1-5	TRBV20-1	-	CSAVNQDYSNQPQHF
TRBJ1-4	TRBV30	medium-sized	CAWSVNQGYNEKLFF
TRBJ2-1	TRBV20-1	medium-sized	CSARSRDNNEQFF
TRBJ2-3	TRBV6-5	medium-sized	CASRRRTGPSTDTQYF
TRBJ2-1	TRBV6-4	medium-sized	CASSDGLYNEQFF
TRBJ1-2	TRBV12-3/TRBV12-4	medium-sized	CASSSSGGLRGYTF
TRBJ2-2	TRBV5-1	medium-sized	CASSLQGAGELFF
TRBJ2-3	TRBV20-1	medium-sized	CSARDSGLADDTQYF
TRBJ2-1	TRBV11-2	medium-sized	CASSKTSGSPNEQFF
TRBJ2-5	TRBV6-2/TRBV6-3	-	CASVKTSGGGDQETQYF
TRBJ1-2	TRBV9	-	CASSVGGSPSQVYGYTF